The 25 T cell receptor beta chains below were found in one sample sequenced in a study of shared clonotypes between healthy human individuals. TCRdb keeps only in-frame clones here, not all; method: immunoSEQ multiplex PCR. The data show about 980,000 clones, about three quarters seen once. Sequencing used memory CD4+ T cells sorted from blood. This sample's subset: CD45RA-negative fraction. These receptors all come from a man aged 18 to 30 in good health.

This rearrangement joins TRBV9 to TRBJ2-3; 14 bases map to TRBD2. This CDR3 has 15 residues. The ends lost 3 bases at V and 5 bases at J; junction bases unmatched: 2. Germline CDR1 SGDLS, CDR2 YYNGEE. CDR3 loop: CASSAGTSGRDTQYF. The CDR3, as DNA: TGTGCCAGCAGCGCGGGGACTAGCGGGAGAGATACGCAGTATTTT.

CDR3 DNA: TGTGCCAGCAGCCCGGTAGCAGGAACATTGGAGGAGCAGTTCTTC. Protein: CASSPVAGTLEEQFF. V gene TRBV7-9 combines with J gene TRBJ2-1; D is ambiguous. The V gene lost 5 bases and the J gene lost 10 bases, with 21 bases spanning the gap. The germline CDR1 and CDR2 sequences are SEHNR and FQNEAQ (reference sequence). The CDR3 runs 15 residues.

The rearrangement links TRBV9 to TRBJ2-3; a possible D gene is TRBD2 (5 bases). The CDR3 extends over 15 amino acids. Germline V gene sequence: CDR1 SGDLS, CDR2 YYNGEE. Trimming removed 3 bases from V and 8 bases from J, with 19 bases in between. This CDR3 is CASSGGGSNPGTQYF. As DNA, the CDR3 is TGTGCCAGCAGCGGAGGCGGGTCCAACCCCGGTACGCAGTATTTT.

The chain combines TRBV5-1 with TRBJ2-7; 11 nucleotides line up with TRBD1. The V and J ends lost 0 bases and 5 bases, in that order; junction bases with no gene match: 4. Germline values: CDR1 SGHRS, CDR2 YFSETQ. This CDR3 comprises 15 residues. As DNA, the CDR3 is TGCGCCAGCAGCTTGGGGACAGGGGGCAAGGACGAGCAGTACTTC. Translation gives CASSLGTGGKDEQYF. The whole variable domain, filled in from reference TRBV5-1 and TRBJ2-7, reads KAGVTQTPRYLIKTRGQQVTLSCSPISGHRSVSWYQQTPGQGLQFLFEYFSETQRNKGNFPGRFSGRQFSNSRSEMNVSTLELGDSALYLCASSLGTGGKDEQYFGPGTRLTVT.

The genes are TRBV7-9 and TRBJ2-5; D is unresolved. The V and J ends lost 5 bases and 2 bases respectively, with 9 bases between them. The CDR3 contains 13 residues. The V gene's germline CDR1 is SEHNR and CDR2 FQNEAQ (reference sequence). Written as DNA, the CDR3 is TGTGCCAGCAGCGATCAGTTTCAAGAGACCCAGTACTTC. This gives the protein CASSDQFQETQYF.

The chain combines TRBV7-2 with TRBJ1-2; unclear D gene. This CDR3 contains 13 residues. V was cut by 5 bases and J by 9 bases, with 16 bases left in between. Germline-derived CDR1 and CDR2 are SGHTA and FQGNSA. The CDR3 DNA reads TGTGCCAGCAGCCCCGGGCCGGCGGGGAGCTACACCTTC. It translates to CASSPGPAGSYTF.

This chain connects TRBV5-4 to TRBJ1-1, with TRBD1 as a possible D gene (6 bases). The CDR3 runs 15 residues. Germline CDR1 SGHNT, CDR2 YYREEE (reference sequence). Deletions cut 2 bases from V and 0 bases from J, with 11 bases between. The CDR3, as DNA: TGTGCCAGCAGCTTTGTACAGGGTATGAACACTGAAGCTTTCTTT. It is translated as CASSFVQGMNTEAFF.

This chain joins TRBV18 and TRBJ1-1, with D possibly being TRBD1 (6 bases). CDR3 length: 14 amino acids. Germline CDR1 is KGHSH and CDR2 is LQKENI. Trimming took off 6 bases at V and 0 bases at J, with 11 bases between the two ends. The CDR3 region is CASSRDILNTEAFF. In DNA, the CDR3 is TGTGCCAGCTCGCGGGACATATTGAACACTGAAGCTTTCTTT.

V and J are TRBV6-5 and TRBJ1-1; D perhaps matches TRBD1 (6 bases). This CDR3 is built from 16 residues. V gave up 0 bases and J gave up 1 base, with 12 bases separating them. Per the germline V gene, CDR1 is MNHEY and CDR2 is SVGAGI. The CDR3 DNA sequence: TGTGCCAGCAGTTACTCTCTCGGGACACCGAACACTGAAGCTTTCTTT. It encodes CASSYSLGTPNTEAFF.

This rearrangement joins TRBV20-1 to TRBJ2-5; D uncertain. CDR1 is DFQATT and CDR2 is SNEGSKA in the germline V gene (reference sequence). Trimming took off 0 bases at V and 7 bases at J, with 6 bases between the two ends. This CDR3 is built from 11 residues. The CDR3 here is CSARDGRTQYF. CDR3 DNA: TGCAGTGCTAGAGATGGACGGACCCAGTACTTC.

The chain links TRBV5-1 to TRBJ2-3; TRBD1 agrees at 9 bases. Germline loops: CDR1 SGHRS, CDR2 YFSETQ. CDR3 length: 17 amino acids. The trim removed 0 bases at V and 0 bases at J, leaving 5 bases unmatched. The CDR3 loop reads CASSLAQDRGSTDTQYF. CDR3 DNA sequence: TGCGCCAGCAGCTTGGCTCAGGACAGGGGAAGCACAGATACGCAGTATTTT.

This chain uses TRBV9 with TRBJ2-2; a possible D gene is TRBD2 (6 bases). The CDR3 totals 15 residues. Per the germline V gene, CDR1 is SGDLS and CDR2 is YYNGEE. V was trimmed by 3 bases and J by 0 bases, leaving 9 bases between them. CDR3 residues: CASSAPGANTGELFF. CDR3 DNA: TGTGCCAGCAGCGCTCCGGGGGCGAACACCGGGGAGCTGTTTTTT.

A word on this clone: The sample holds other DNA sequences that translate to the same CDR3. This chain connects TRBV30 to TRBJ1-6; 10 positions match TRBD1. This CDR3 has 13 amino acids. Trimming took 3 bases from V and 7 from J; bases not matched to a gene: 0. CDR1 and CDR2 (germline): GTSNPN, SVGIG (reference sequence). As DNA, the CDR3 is TGTGCCTGGAGGGGACAGGGGAATTCACCCCTCCACTTT. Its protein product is CAWRGQGNSPLHF.

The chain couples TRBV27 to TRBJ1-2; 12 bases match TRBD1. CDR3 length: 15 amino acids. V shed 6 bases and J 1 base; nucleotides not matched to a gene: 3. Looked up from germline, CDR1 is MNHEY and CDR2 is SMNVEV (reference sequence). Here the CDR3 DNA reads TGTGCCAGCAGCGGGACAGGGGGCGTTAACTATGGCTACACCTTC. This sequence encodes CASSGTGGVNYGYTF.

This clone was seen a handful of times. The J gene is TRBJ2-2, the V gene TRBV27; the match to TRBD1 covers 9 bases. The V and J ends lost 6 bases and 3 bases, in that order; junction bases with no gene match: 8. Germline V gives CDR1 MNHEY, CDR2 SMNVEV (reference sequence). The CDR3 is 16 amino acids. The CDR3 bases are TGTGCCAGCAGCAGGTCGACAGGGGGACACACCGGGGAGCTGTTTTTT. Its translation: CASSRSTGGHTGELFF.

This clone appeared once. The CDR3 DNA sequence: TGTGCCAGCAGTGACGGGACTAGCGTTTTCATGCCGCCCGGGGAGCTGTTTTTT. Translating it yields CASSDGTSVFMPPGELFF. The V call is TRBV6-1, the J call TRBJ2-2; 10 bases match TRBD2. Germline V gene data show CDR1 as MNHNS and CDR2 as SASEGT. This CDR3 is 18 amino acids long. With V trimmed by 3 bases and J by 6 bases, 13 bases remained unmatched.

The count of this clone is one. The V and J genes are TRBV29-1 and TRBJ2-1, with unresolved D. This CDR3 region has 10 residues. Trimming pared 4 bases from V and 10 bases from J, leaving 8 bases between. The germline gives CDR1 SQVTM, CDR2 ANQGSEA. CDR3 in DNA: TGCAGCGTTGTCGGAACCGAGCAGTTCTTC. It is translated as CSVVGTEQFF.

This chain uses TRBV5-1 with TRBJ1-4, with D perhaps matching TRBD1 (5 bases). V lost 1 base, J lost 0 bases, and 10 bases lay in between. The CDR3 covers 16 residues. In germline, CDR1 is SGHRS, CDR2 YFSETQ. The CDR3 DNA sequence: TGCGCCAGCAGCTTGCCAGACAGCGCAACTAATGAAAAACTGTTTTTT. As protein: CASSLPDSATNEKLFF. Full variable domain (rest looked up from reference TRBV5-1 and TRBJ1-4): KAGVTQTPRYLIKTRGQQVTLSCSPISGHRSVSWYQQTPGQGLQFLFEYFSETQRNKGNFPGRFSGRQFSNSRSEMNVSTLELGDSALYLCASSLPDSATNEKLFFGSGTQLSVL.

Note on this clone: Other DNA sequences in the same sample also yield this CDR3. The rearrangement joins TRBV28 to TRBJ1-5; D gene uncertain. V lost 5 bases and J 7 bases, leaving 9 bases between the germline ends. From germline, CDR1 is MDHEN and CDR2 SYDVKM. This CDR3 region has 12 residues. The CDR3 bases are TGTGCCAGCAGTCCGCCGGGGCAGCCCCAGCATTTT. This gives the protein CASSPPGQPQHF.

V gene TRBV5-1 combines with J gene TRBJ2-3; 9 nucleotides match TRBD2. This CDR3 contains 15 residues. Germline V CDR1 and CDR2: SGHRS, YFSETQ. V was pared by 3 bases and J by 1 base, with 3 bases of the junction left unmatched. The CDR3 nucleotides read TGCGCCAGCAGCTCCAGACTAGCGGGCACAGATACGCAGTATTTT. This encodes CASSSRLAGTDTQYF.

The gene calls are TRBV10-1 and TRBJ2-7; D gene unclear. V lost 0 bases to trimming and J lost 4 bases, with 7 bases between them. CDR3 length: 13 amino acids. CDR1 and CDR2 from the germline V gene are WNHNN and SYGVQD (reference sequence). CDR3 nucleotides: TGCGCCAGCAGTGAGTCGGCCGGTTACGAGCAGTACTTC. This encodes CASSESAGYEQYF.

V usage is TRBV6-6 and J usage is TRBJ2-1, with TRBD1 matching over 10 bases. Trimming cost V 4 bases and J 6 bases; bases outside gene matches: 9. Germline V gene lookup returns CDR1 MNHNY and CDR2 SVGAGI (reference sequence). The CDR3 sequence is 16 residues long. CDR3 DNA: TGTGCCAGCAGTTCCGTCCGGGACAGGGGATTCAATGAGCAGTTCTTC. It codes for CASSSVRDRGFNEQFF.

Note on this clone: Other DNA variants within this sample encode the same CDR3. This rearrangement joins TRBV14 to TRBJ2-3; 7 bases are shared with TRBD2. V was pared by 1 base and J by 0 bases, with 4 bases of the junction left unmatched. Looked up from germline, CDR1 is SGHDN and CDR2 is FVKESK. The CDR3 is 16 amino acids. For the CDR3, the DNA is TGTGCCAGCAGCCAAGGTTCTAGCGGAAGCACAGATACGCAGTATTTT. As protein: CASSQGSSGSTDTQYF.

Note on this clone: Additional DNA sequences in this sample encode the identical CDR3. DNA for the CDR3: TGCGCCAGCAGCTTGGGCCAGACTAGCACAGATACGCAGTATTTT. Residues: CASSLGQTSTDTQYF. V and J are TRBV5-1 and TRBJ2-3, with unresolved D. Trimming took off 0 bases at V and 0 bases at J, with 8 bases between the two ends. This CDR3 has 15 residues. Germline CDR1 reads SGHRS; CDR2 reads YFSETQ.

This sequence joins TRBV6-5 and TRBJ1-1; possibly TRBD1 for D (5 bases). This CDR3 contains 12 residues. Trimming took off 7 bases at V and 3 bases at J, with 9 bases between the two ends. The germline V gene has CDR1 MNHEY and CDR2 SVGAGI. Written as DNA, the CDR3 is TGTGCCAGCACCTTAGGGGACACTGAAGCTTTCTTT. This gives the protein CASTLGDTEAFF.